This TCR beta chain was obtained from a study of cytomegalovirus exposure and HLA in healthy donors. Broader study findings: The sole available immune exposure information was CMV serostatus. CMV antigen specificity of a few CMV-associated chains was confirmed in vitro. Within the data, a cluster of highly shared sequence variants was likely a sequencing artifact.

Researchers ran the PCR with 60 Vbeta and 13 Jbeta primers. The data were produced by immunoSEQ multiplex PCR, yet TCRdb's version contains in-frame clones alone and is incomplete. Seen here are some 150,000 clones, just over 70% observed once, and the top ten hold approximately 1.6%. For this clone: Its antigen is unknown.

The CDR3 has 14 amino acids. V lost 5 bases and J lost 4; bases outside the gene matches: 4. Germline CDR1 is MNHNS and CDR2 is SASEGT. The chain couples TRBV6-1 to TRBJ2-5, with 10 bases fitting TRBD2. Sequencing was done on a sample of PBMCs. The clonotype originates from a woman in her twenties or thirties in good health and CMV-seronegative. In nucleotides, the CDR3 is TGTGCCAGCAGTCTGCGACTAGCGGGAGAGACCCAGTACTTC. This sequence encodes CASSLRLAGETQYF.